The entry below describes one T cell receptor beta chain. The antigen is undetermined. The data were taken from a study of T cell responses to AZD1222 COVID-19 vaccine. Germline V gives CDR1 SGHNT, CDR2 YYREEE (reference sequence). This CDR3 has 18 residues. V dropped 5 bases and J dropped 0 bases, with 23 bases sitting between them. Method: immunoSEQ multiplex PCR; TCRdb's copy keeps in-frame clones and lacks some. This table holds roughly 40,000 clones, 90% found once. Study-level points and caveats: Among spike-specific TCRs, nearly half reportedly target unmutated variant regions. Samples come after the peak T cell response, not at day 14.

The specimen comprised peripheral blood, sampled 28 days after the second AZD1222 dose. This TCR came from an adult who received the AZD1222 COVID-19 vaccine. The gene calls are TRBV5-4 and TRBJ1-1; D perhaps matches TRBD1 (5 bases). CDR3 DNA sequence: TGTGCCAGCAGTCAGCCGGGACGCCGAGGCCTTATGAACACTGAAGCTTTCTTT. This encodes CASSQPGRRGLMNTEAFF. The complete variable domain, with remaining parts taken from reference TRBV5-4 and TRBJ1-1, reads ETGVTQSPTHLIKTRGQQVTLRCSSQSGHNTVSWYQQALGQGPQFIFQYYREEENGRGNFPPRFSGLQFPNYSSELNVNALELDDSALYLCASSQPGRRGLMNTEAFFGQGTRLTVV.